This TCR beta chain was recorded in a study of T cell responses to AZD1222 COVID-19 vaccine. About the research overall: It was second doses at about 4 or about 12 weeks that were pooled.

Study-wide points: The reported proportion of spike-specific TCRs targeting unmutated variant regions was nearly half. Donors were mostly white British, more females; clonal diversity possibly underestimated.

Assay used: immunoSEQ multiplex PCR; TCRdb lists only in-frame clones, some missing. This sample has approximately 100,000 clones, with 90% found just once. The CDR3 spans 13 residues. V lost 1 base and J 3 bases, leaving 3 bases between the germline ends. The germline V gene has CDR1 MGHDK and CDR2 SYGVNS. Concerning this clone itself: What it recognizes is unknown.

The sample here was peripheral blood, taken on day 0 of AZD1222 vaccination. The rearrangement links TRBV25-1 to TRBJ2-2; D not certain. The sequence came from an adult in good health. CDR3 coding DNA: TGTGCCAGCAGTGAATCCGACACCGGGGAGCTGTTTTTT. It is translated as CASSESDTGELFF.